This T cell receptor beta chain was identified in a study of cytomegalovirus exposure and HLA in healthy donors (dated 2017 in TCRdb). Broadly, across the study: According to an earlier analysis of 587 of the donors, roughly 180 million T cells yielded 90 million to 140 million unique TCR beta sequences and 276 Gb of sequence data. The study combined high-throughput TCR immunosequencing, statistical association of individual TCRs with disease status, and machine learning to predict cytomegalovirus infection status. Typing coverage varied by locus: 629-630 donors for A, B, C, DRB1 and DQB1; under 550 for DQA1; more than 600 for DPA1; approximately 470 for DPB1. Along with the roughly 710-subject first cohort, a separate validation cohort of over a hundred different subjects was used. The T cell repertoires of 670 or so subjects were profiled by immunosequencing and related to cytomegalovirus serostatus. Every repertoire in the discovery cohort had been generated on one and the same sequencing platform. A later analysis re-analyzed previously published TCR beta repertoires from hundreds of donors and added high-resolution HLA genotyping to study TCR occurrence patterns. The aim of the study was to test whether cataloging public T cell receptors could identify signatures of past pathogen exposure. Genome-wide SNP genotypes for about 65% of the 666 donors were used in a later genetic analysis, which treated that subset as a discovery cohort. The later analysis used no new phenotypic data to find candidate immune exposures, relying instead on TCR beta sequences and their occurrence across donors. An earlier analysis of about 620 of the donors applied high-throughput TCR beta sequencing to assess whether each TCR beta V gene segment acted as functional or pseudogenic. HLA typing covered class I and class II loci at four-digit resolution. Of the roughly 430 genotyped donors, about 80% fell in the genetic ancestry cluster associated with self-reported Caucasian donors. Donor age, sex, ethnicity and CMV serostatus were compiled together with the repertoire data. Because of strong linkage in the cohort, four or five DR-DQ haplotypes were treated as single units for association and clustering. On average, 235,054 unique TCR beta nucleotide sequences were sequenced per donor among 398 genotyped donors of the cohort, with around 19% of those sequences being non-productive. An early release covering approximately 600 HLA-typed donors comprised about 300 gigabases of sequencing data and about 90 million unique TCR sequences. Study-level results and caveats: Specific HLA alleles were associated with more than 15,000 TCR beta sequences at a false discovery rate of 0.05 in a later analysis. A later analysis found that TCR association rates varied across HLA loci, with DRB1 alleles showing the most associated TCRs and HLA-C alleles the fewest. In a later genetic analysis, a missense DCLRE1C variant was associated with V-gene and J-gene trimming of TCR beta chains, and the association was replicated in an independent cohort. Some IMGT-functional V segments, including TRBV6-2 and TRBV6-3, could not be distinguished by the 87-base-pair reads and were therefore excluded. The earlier analysis of almost 600 of the donors excluded 15 to 20 rarely observed V segments, including chromosome 9 orphons, because counts were too low. In this cohort, only TCR beta chains were sequenced, and detectable features were limited by the absence of alpha or paired-chain data. The authors suggested that the approach could potentially be extended to other disease states and immunological phenotypes. A cluster of highly shared sequence variants was judged likely to represent a technical artifact of the sequencing pipeline. Correlated functional status among segregating V segments might be attributable to linkage disequilibrium, but an unknown experimental factor could not be ruled out. In vitro tests confirmed that a few of the cytomegalovirus-associated TCR beta chains recognize cytomegalovirus antigens. A further reported finding was that TCR beta sequences accurately predicted the HLA-A and HLA-B alleles for most subjects in the first cohort. Assigning TCR associations to individual alleles was difficult when HLA alleles, especially DR and DQ, strongly co-occurred. In the study, around 150 TCR beta chains were listed as associated with cytomegalovirus. The only immune exposure information available for the cohort was CMV serostatus. Presence/absence analyses assumed roughly uniform sequencing depth across donors, an assumption that may not hold. HLA typing was unavailable for some donors at each locus, so association tests used only the typed subset. According to a later genetic analysis, donors in an Asian-associated ancestry cluster had fewer N-insertions in productive TCRs than the approximately 650-donor mean. A later analysis reported that several top co-occurrence clusters appeared linked to parvovirus B19, influenza, CMV and Epstein-Barr virus. Cytomegalovirus status was reported to be diagnosed by the classifier with high specificity and sensitivity in both the original and validation cohorts. Most TCR sequences were observed very rarely across donors, whereas some public TCRs were present in many individuals. In a later analysis, HLA-associated TCR beta chains showed more clonal expansion and lower generation probabilities than non-associated chains that were equally common. In an earlier analysis of around 600 of the donors, most TCR beta V segments were observed in productive rearrangements about 87% or about 30% of the time, broadly matching IMGT annotations. A later analysis found that most CMV-associated TCR beta chains appeared HLA-restricted, with HLA associations seemingly driven largely by CMV exposure.

About this clone: What antigen it recognizes has not been identified. The record has no base qualities; no much larger clone is one base away.

The cohort comprised some 700 healthy bone marrow donors. Cohort members were all nominally healthy when sampled, although unrecorded immune exposures were likely present. The donor tested CMV seronegative and was one of the 352 seronegative cohort members. A peripheral blood sample was collected from each donor, and TCR beta sequencing was performed on peripheral blood mononuclear cells. The Qiagen DNeasy Blood Extraction Kit was used to extract genomic DNA from the blood cell samples. Libraries came from the immunoSEQ multiplex PCR assay. A mixture of 60 forward primers for TCR Vbeta segments and 13 reverse primers for TCR Jbeta segments was used in the multiplex PCR. Amplification of the CDR3 region of rearranged TCR beta genes was performed with a multiplex PCR assay on genomic DNA. The amplified TCR beta libraries were sequenced on the Illumina HiSeq System as 87-base-pair reads. The study's processing was this. A later analysis counted about 80 million unique TCR beta chains across the 670 or so repertoires, and 10 million to 12 million of these chains were shared by at least two donors. A nearest-neighbor algorithm error-corrected the raw reads and collapsed the reads into unique sequences, merging closely related sequences to remove PCR and sequencing errors. To assign V, D and J gene segments, CDR3 sequences were aligned to IMGT reference sequences. For a sequence to be retained, a match of at least six nucleotides was required to both a V gene segment and a J gene segment. Rearrangements were called productive when the CDR3 lacked stop codons and stayed in frame with V and J; all others were non-productive. CDR3 was defined according to IMGT convention as the region running from the second conserved V-encoded cysteine to the conserved J-encoded phenylalanine. The earlier analysis of about 560 of the donors excluded any sequence lacking an unambiguous match to a single V gene segment. In an earlier analysis of roughly 600 of the donors, a V segment was called functional when productive rearrangements were above 56.7%, and segregating when the standard deviation between donors exceeded 5%. A statistical classification framework was built for diagnosing cytomegalovirus status from the catalog of TCR beta chain sequences. In a later analysis, TCR nucleotide sequences were compared against IMGT/GENE-DB human TR gene sequences so that V and J genes could be assigned. A later analysis assigned CDR3 sequences and most-parsimonious VDJ recombination scenarios with the TCRdist pipeline. A later analysis defined each TCR beta chain by its CDR3 amino acid sequence plus V-gene family, and excluded reads lacking a unique V-gene family. A later analysis removed 450 to 600 highly shared, low-generation-probability nucleotide sequences to deal with suspected cross-contamination and a sequencing artifact. In a later analysis, a clonal expansion index was calculated for each public chain from normalized within-repertoire ranks of inferred template counts. In a later analysis, generation probabilities were computed with a VDJ recombination model fitted to out-of-frame rearrangements, and the resulting probabilities were checked against IGoR. In a later analysis, hypergeometric tests were used to score TCR-TCR, TCR-HLA and TCR-CMV co-occurrence, with a repertoire-size bias correction applied to TCR pairs. False discovery rates were estimated in a later analysis by permuting HLA or CMV assignments 20 times. A later analysis grouped co-occurring TCRs with DBSCAN, adding TCRdist sequence similarity when clustering within HLA-allele-positive subsets. Repertoires with fewer than 30,000 or more than 120,000 public chains, plus five repertoires with anomalous nucleotide sharing, were excluded from co-occurrence clustering. TCRdb took over this immuneACCESS table, retaining in-frame rearrangements with V and J assigned. Such tables are incomplete; in checked studies, under half of the missing clones stem from an unresolved V gene, and the remainder is unexplained. The V and J calls and the clone size are those of that table, but D and trimming were determined from the DNA. The sample table records fewer than 250,000 clones; around 80% of these occur just once. The top ten hold around 0.2% of the sample.

A distance of 14 bases separates the germline ends of V and J, which lose 1 base and 4 bases respectively. CDR1 and CDR2, per the germline V gene, are MGHDK and SYGVNS. Taken from cysteine to phenylalanine, the CDR3 has 16 residues. Here the CDR3 DNA is all that survives: 48 bases in frame from base 1. The TCR originated in a girl aged 2-10 years in good health and CMV-seronegative. Sequenced sample: PBMCs. This chain joins TRBV25-1 to TRBJ2-1; TRBD1 could be the D gene, as 5 bases match. CDR3 loop: CASSESGFKGYNEQFF. The DNA sequence follows: TGTGCCAGCAGTGAATCAGGGTTTAAAGGGTACAATGAGCAGTTCTTC.